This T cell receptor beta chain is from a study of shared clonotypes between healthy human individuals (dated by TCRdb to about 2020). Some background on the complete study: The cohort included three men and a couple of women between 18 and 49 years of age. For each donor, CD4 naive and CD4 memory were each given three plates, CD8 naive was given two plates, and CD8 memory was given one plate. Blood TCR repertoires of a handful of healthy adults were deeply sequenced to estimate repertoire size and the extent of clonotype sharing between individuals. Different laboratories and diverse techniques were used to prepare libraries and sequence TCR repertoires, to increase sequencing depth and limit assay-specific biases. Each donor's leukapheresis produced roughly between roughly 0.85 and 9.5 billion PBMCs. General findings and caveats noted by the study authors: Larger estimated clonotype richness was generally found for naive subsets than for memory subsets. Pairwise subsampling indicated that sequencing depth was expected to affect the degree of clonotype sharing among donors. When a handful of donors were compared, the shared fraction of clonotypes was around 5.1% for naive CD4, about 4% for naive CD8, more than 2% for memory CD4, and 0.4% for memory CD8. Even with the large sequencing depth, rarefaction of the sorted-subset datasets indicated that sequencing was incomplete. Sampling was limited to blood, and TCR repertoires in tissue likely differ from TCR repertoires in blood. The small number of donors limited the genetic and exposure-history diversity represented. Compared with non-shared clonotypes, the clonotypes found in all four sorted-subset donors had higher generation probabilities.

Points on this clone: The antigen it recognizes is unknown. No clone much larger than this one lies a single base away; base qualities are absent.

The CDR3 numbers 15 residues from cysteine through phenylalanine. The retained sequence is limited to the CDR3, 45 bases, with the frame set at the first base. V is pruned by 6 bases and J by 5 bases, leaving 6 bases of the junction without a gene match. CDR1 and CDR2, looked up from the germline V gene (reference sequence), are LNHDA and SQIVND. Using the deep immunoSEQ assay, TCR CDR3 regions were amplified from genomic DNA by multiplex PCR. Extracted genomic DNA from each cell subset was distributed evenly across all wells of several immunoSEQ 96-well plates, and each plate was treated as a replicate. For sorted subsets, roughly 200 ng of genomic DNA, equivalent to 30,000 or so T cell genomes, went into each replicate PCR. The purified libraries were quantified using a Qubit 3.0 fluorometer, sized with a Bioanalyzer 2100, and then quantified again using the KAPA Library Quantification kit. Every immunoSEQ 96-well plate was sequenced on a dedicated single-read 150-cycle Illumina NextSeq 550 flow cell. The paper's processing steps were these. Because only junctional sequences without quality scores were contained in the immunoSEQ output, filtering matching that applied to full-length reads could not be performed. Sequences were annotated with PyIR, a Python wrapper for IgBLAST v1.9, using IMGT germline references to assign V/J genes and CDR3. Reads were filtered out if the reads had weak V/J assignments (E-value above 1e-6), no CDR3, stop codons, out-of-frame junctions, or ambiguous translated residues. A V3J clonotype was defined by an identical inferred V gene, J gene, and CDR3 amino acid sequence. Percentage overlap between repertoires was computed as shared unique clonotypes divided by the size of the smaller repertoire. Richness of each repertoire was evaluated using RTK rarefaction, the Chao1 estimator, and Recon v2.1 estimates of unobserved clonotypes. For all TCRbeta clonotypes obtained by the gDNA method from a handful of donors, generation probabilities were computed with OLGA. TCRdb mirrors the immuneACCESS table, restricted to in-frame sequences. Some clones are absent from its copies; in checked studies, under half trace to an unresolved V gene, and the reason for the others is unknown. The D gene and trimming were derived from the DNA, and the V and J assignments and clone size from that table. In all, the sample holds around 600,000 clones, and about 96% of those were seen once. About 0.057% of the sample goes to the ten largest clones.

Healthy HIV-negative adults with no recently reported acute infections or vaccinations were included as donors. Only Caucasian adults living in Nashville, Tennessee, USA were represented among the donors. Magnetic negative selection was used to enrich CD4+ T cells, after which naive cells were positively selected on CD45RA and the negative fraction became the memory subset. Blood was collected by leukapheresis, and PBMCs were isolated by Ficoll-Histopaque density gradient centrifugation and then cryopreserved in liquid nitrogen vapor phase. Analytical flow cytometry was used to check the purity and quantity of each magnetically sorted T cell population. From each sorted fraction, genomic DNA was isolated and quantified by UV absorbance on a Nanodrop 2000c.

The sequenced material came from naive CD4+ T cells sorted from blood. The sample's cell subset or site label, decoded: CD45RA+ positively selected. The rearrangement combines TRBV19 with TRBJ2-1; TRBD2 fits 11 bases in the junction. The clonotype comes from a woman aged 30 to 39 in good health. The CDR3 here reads CASRLAGGRHNEQFF. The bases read TGTGCCAGTAGGTTAGCGGGAGGGAGACACAATGAGCAGTTCTTC.